This T cell receptor (beta chain) was captured in a study of blood T cell repertoires in COVID-19. Trimming removed 7 bases from V and 7 bases from J, with 23 bases in between. CDR1 is MNHEY, CDR2 SVGAGI, per germline. CDR3 length: 15 amino acids. Clones were read by immunoSEQ multiplex PCR, and TCRdb kept only the in-frame ones, dropping some. Here the sample spans 60,000 or so clones, roughly nine tenths being singletons. Notes on this clone: In the same sample, other DNA sequences code for this CDR3.

The rearrangement joins TRBV6-5 to TRBJ2-7; D is perhaps TRBD1 (6 bases). This TCR came from a woman in her 70s with active COVID-19. Sequencing was performed on peripheral blood. CDR3 sequence reads: CASIYLDSSPGEQYF. DNA for the CDR3: TGTGCCAGCATTTATTTGGACAGTTCGCCCGGAGAGCAGTACTTC.